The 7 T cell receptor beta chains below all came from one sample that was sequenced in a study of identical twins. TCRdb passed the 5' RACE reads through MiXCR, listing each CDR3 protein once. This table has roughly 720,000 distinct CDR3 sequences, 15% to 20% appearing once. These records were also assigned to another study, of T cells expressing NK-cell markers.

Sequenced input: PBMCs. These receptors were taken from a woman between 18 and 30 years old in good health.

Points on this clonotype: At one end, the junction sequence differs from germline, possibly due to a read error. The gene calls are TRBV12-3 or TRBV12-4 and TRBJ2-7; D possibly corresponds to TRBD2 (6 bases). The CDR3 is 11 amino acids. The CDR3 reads CASSRGTRSNF. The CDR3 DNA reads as TGTGCCAGCAGCCGCGGGACTCGTTCAAACTTC.

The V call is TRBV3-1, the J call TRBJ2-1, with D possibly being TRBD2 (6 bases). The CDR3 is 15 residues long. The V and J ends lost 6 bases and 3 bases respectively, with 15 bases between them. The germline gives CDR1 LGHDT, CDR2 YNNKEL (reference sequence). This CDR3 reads CASSIGWGDYNEQFF. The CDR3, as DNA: TGTGCCAGCAGTATAGGATGGGGGGACTACAATGAGCAGTTCTTC.

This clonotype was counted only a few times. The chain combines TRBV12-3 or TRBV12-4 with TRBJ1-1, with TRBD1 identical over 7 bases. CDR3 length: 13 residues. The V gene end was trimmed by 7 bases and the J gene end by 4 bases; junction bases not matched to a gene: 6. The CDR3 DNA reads TGTGCCAGCATTAGGGGGGACAGCACTGAAGCTTTCTTT. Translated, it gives CASIRGDSTEAFF.

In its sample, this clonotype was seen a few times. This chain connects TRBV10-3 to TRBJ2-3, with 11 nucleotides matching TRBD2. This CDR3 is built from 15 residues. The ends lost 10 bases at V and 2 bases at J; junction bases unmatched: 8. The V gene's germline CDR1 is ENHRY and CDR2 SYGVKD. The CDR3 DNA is TGTGCCACAGGGACTAGCGGAAAGGCCACAGATACGCAGTATTTT. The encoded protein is CATGTSGKATDTQYF.

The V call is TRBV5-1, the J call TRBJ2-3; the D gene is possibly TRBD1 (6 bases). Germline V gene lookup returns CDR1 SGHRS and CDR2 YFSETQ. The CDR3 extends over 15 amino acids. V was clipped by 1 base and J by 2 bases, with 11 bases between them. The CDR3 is CASSLNRADTDTQYF. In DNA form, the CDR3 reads TGCGCCAGCAGCTTGAACAGGGCTGACACAGATACGCAGTATTTT.

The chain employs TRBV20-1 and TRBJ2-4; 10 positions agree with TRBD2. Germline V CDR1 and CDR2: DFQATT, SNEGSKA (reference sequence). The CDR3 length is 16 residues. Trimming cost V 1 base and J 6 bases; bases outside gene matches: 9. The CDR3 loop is CSARALLAGFGNIQYF. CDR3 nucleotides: TGCAGTGCTAGAGCCCTACTAGCGGGGTTCGGAAACATTCAGTACTTC.

The DNA of the CDR3 is TGCAGTGCCTCGGGGACTAGCGGGAGTTGGAGCTCCTACGAGCAGTACTTC. It encodes CSASGTSGSWSSYEQYF. The chain is built from TRBV20-1 and TRBJ2-7; 14 bases fit TRBD2. V shed 6 bases and J 0 bases; nucleotides not matched to a gene: 10. In germline, CDR1 is DFQATT, CDR2 SNEGSKA (reference sequence). The CDR3 covers 17 residues.